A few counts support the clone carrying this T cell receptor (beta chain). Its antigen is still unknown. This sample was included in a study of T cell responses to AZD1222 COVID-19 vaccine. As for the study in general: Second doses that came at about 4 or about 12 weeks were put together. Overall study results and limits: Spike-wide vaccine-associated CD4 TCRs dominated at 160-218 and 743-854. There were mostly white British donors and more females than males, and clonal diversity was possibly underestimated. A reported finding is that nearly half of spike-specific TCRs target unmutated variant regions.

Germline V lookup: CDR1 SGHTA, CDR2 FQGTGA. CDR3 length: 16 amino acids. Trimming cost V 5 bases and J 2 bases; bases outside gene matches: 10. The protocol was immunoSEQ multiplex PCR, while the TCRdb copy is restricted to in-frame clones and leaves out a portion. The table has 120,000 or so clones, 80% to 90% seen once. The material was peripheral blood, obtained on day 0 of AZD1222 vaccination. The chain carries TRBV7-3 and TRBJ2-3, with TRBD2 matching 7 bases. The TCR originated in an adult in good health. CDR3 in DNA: TGTGCCAGCAGCGTTACCCCGGGGACTAACACAGATACGCAGTATTTT. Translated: CASSVTPGTNTDTQYF.